This entry describes one T cell receptor beta chain. In the original processing: Scientists estimated how many nucleated cells there were by amplifying reference gene primers. TCRdb keeps only in-frame clones here, not all; method: immunoSEQ multiplex PCR. V and J calls and clone size come straight from that table; D and trimming were deduced from the DNA. The sample yields 200,000 or so clones, 81% seen once. The source of the sample is a study of blood T cell repertoires in COVID-19. At the level of the study: COVID-19 samples from acute and convalescent phases originated in the United States, Italy and Spain. PBMCs, B-cell-depleted T cells, or T cells provided the cDNA or gDNA that made up the material.

Patients of the Seattle cohort, enrolled during active infection, were followed longitudinally. The sequenced sample consisted of peripheral blood. This sequence was found in a woman older than 75 with COVID-19, enrolled during active disease.

The CDR3 here is CASSLLAPYNEQFF. As DNA, the CDR3 is TGTGCCAGCAGCTTACTAGCGCCATACAATGAGCAGTTCTTC. V is TRBV7-9 and J is TRBJ2-1; tentative D call: TRBD2 (6 bases). V lost 2 bases to trimming and J lost 4 bases, with 9 bases between them. The CDR3 runs 14 residues. Germline CDR1 and CDR2: SEHNR and FQNEAQ (reference sequence).